These 32 T cell receptor beta chains were all obtained from the same sample, sequenced in a study of spatial heterogeneity in lung cancer. Study findings and constraints: Tumors with more nonsynonymous mutations had more expanded intratumoral alpha and beta TCRs.

These receptors' targets are unknown. TCRdb re-called the 5' RACE reads with MiXCR, one entry per CDR3 protein. The sample holds under 850 distinct CDR3 sequences, 39% seen once. Time point noted: sample taken at primary tumor resection. This specimen was lung tumor tissue, taken at surgery. The receptors originated from a male donor with early-stage non-small cell lung cancer.

The rearrangement links TRBV12-3 or TRBV12-4 to TRBJ2-2; 9 bases fit TRBD1. The length of the CDR3 is 17 residues. The ends lost 5 bases at V and 1 base at J; junction bases unmatched: 8. CDR3 bases: TGTGCCAGCAGTCTCTGGACAGGGGCTCAGAACACCGGGGAGCTGTTTTTT. Translating it yields CASSLWTGAQNTGELFF.

The gene calls are TRBV4-2 and TRBJ1-1, with D unclear. The CDR3 runs to 14 residues. Per the germline V gene, CDR1 is LGHNA and CDR2 is YNFKEQ. Trimming cost V 2 bases and J 4 bases, with 11 bases left between them. The CDR3: CASSQIPGGTEAFF. CDR3 nucleotides: TGTGCCAGCAGCCAAATACCGGGAGGCACTGAAGCTTTCTTT.

The genes are TRBV20-1 and TRBJ1-1, with 8 bases lining up with TRBD1. J gave up 4 bases and V 6 bases, and 13 bases lay outside the gene matches. Germline V gives CDR1 DFQATT, CDR2 SNEGSKA (reference sequence). CDR3 length: 15 residues. The CDR3 DNA reads TGCAGTGCCAAGCGCGGAGGACAGGGACGCACTGAAGCTTTCTTT. Translation gives CSAKRGGQGRTEAFF.

This clonotype appeared a few times. The chain couples TRBV6-2 or TRBV6-3 to TRBJ2-3, with D hard to call. The germline V gene encodes CDR1 MNHEY and CDR2 SVGEGT. With 6 bases removed from V and 5 bases from J, the gap between germline ends came to 18 bases. This CDR3 contains 15 residues. Here the CDR3 reads CASSQPSSARDTQYF. The CDR3 coding sequence is TGTGCCAGCAGCCAACCTTCCTCCGCAAGAGATACGCAGTATTTT.

The chain employs TRBV12-3 or TRBV12-4 and TRBJ1-1; D is undetermined. The length of the CDR3 is 14 residues. The V end lost 2 bases, the J end lost 0 bases, and 7 bases lay between the germline ends. The CDR3 DNA is TGTGCCAGCAGTTTACTAAGAATGAACACTGAAGCTTTCTTT. The encoded protein is CASSLLRMNTEAFF.

V usage is TRBV29-1 and J usage is TRBJ2-3; D perhaps matches TRBD1 (5 bases). Germline-derived CDR1 and CDR2 are SQVTM and ANQGSEA. V was cut by 7 bases and J by 7 bases, with 12 bases left in between. This CDR3 is built from 11 residues. CDR3 in DNA: TGCAGCGGGGTTGACAGTTATACGCAGTATTTT. It specifies CSGVDSYTQYF.

This clonotype was detected a few times. V usage is TRBV6-2 or TRBV6-3 and J usage is TRBJ1-2; D unclear. Germline V CDR1 and CDR2: MNHEY, SVGEGT. V lost 2 bases and J 1 base, leaving 5 bases between the germline ends. There are 13 residues in the CDR3. CDR3 region: CASSYGVNYGYTF. The CDR3 DNA is TGTGCCAGCAGTTACGGAGTTAACTATGGCTACACCTTC.

The CDR3 region is CASSQEFRTVSYEQYF. The CDR3 DNA sequence: TGTGCCAGCAGCCAAGAATTCCGGACAGTCTCCTACGAGCAGTACTTC. This sequence joins TRBV3-1 and TRBJ2-7, with D possibly being TRBD1 (6 bases). V dropped 0 bases and J dropped 0 bases, with 12 bases sitting between them. This CDR3 is 16 amino acids long. The V gene's germline CDR1 is LGHDT and CDR2 YNNKEL (reference sequence).

This clonotype is medium-sized. CDR3 sequence: CASRQIPFNNLQETQYF. For the CDR3, the DNA is TGTGCCAGCAGACAGATCCCATTCAATAATTTGCAAGAGACCCAGTACTTC. V gene TRBV12-3 or TRBV12-4 combines with J gene TRBJ2-5; D is ambiguous. Deletions cut 6 bases from V and 2 bases from J, with 22 bases between. The CDR3 is 17 residues long.

V gene TRBV10-3 combines with J gene TRBJ1-1; TRBD1 agrees at 7 bases. The germline V gene has CDR1 ENHRY and CDR2 SYGVKD. This CDR3 contains 14 residues. With V trimmed by 4 bases and J by 4 bases, 6 bases remained unmatched. The CDR3, as DNA: TGTGCCATCAGTGCCTTGACAGGGCCCACTGAAGCTTTCTTT. This encodes CAISALTGPTEAFF.

This clonotype is labeled as large (0.1 to 1%). The J gene is TRBJ2-2, the V gene TRBV11-2; D not certain. In germline, CDR1 is SGHAT, CDR2 FQNNGV. Trimming removed 2 bases at V and 5 bases at J, with 6 bases between. This CDR3 region has 13 residues. The CDR3 is CASSLLGTGELFF. As DNA, the CDR3 is TGTGCCAGCAGCTTACTGGGGACCGGGGAGCTGTTTTTT.

The chain has TRBV20-1 and TRBJ1-2; D gene unclear. Trimming removed 3 bases from V and 8 bases from J, with 13 bases in between. This CDR3 comprises 12 residues. CDR1 DFQATT and CDR2 SNEGSKA come from the germline V gene (reference sequence). As DNA, the CDR3 is TGCAGTGCTAGTCAAAGGAGTAAGGGCTACACCTTC. Protein: CSASQRSKGYTF.

This clonotype is labeled large. The chain employs TRBV24-1 and TRBJ2-7; D unresolved. Germline CDR1 KGHDR, CDR2 SFDVKD. Trimming removed 5 bases at V and 1 base at J, with 11 bases between. The CDR3 is 14 amino acids. The CDR3 reads CATSAPETSYEQYF. Written as DNA, the CDR3 is TGTGCCACCAGTGCGCCGGAGACGTCCTACGAGCAGTACTTC.

The chain uses TRBV27 and TRBJ1-1; possibly TRBD1 for D (5 bases). The CDR3 runs 15 residues. V lost 1 base to trimming and J lost 1 base, with 10 bases between them. Germline V gives CDR1 MNHEY, CDR2 SMNVEV (reference sequence). The CDR3 is CASSLWGGGNTEAFF. The DNA of the CDR3 is TGTGCCAGCAGTTTATGGGGCGGAGGGAACACTGAAGCTTTCTTT.

This clonotype was seen more than once but under ten times. The genes are TRBV28 and TRBJ1-2; 9 positions agree with TRBD1. This CDR3 is 14 amino acids long. Germline loops: CDR1 MDHEN, CDR2 SYDVKM. V trimming: 6 bases; J trimming: 4 bases; junction bases outside the gene matches: 6. The DNA of the CDR3 is TGTGCCAGCAGAGCGGGACAGGGAGGCTATGGCTACACCTTC. It yields the protein CASRAGQGGYGYTF.

This clonotype was detected a few times. The chain recombines TRBV7-2 with TRBJ2-1, with 8 bases fitting TRBD2. The V gene end was trimmed by 3 bases and the J gene end by 3 bases; junction bases not matched to a gene: 7. In germline, CDR1 is SGHTA, CDR2 FQGNSA. The CDR3 runs 16 residues. The CDR3 protein is CASSFSGNPLYNEQFF. The CDR3 region has the DNA TGTGCCAGCAGCTTTAGCGGGAATCCACTCTACAATGAGCAGTTCTTC.

In this sample, this clonotype turned up a few times. The chain recombines TRBV5-1 with TRBJ2-1, with 7 bases matching TRBD2. The CDR3 has 18 amino acids. The germline V gene has CDR1 SGHRS and CDR2 YFSETQ. V was clipped by 0 bases and J by 0 bases; unmatched bases: 9. The CDR3 nucleotides are TGCGCCAGCAGCTTGGCCGGGGGGAGCCCGGGCTCCTACAATGAGCAGTTCTTC. Its protein is CASSLAGGSPGSYNEQFF.

This chain links TRBV6-2 or TRBV6-3 with TRBJ1-1, with TRBD1 identical over 7 bases. J gave up 6 bases and V 6 bases, and 4 bases lay outside the gene matches. The CDR3 spans 12 residues. The germline CDR1 and CDR2 sequences are MNHEY and SVGEGT. The CDR3 is CASRSGQPEAFF. The CDR3 nucleotides read TGTGCCAGCAGATCGGGACAGCCTGAAGCTTTCTTT.

The genes are TRBV12-3 or TRBV12-4 and TRBJ1-4; tentatively, D is TRBD1 (6 bases). CDR3 length equals 16 residues. V lost 1 base and J 5 bases, leaving 14 bases between the germline ends. The CDR3 here is CASSLDPGAANEKLFF. CDR3 nucleotides: TGTGCCAGCAGTTTAGACCCAGGGGCGGCAAATGAAAAACTGTTTTTT.

This clonotype ranks as medium-sized. This chain links TRBV5-1 with TRBJ2-5; the match to TRBD1 covers 9 bases. V shed 0 bases, J shed 1 base, and the junction held 1 base outside the gene matches. Germline CDR1 is SGHRS and CDR2 is YFSETQ. The CDR3 has 15 residues. The CDR3 sequence is CASSLEGQGQETQYF. The CDR3 DNA follows: TGCGCCAGCAGCTTGGAGGGACAGGGCCAAGAGACCCAGTACTTC.

This clonotype was counted between two and nine times. This rearrangement joins TRBV10-3 to TRBJ2-7; D possibly matches TRBD1 or TRBD2 (5 bases each). The CDR3 extends over 11 amino acids. V was cut by 10 bases and J by 2 bases, with 9 bases left in between. Looked up from germline, CDR1 is ENHRY and CDR2 is SYGVKD. CDR3 sequence (DNA): TGTGCCACCGGGACGGCCTACGAGCAGTACTTC. Translating it yields CATGTAYEQYF.

The rearrangement uses TRBV7-8 and TRBJ2-2, with 15 bases fitting TRBD2. CDR1 is SGHVS and CDR2 is FQNEAQ in the germline V gene. The V and J ends lost 5 bases and 6 bases, in that order; junction bases with no gene match: 10. The CDR3 length is 18 residues. Here the CDR3 reads CASSPGLAGGPYPGELFF. CDR3 DNA: TGTGCCAGCAGCCCTGGACTAGCGGGAGGGCCTTATCCCGGGGAGCTGTTTTTT.

This clonotype was detected once. V and J are TRBV11-3 and TRBJ2-1; D perhaps matches TRBD2 (6 bases). The germline CDR1 and CDR2 sequences are SGHNT and YENEEA. CDR3 size: 14 residues. V was shortened by 3 bases and J by 5 bases, with 11 bases between the two germline ends. The CDR3 DNA is TGTGCCAGCAGCTTGGGCGGGAAGAACAATGAGCAGTTCTTC. Amino acid sequence: CASSLGGKNNEQFF.

V gene TRBV25-1 combines with J gene TRBJ1-1; D is unclear. Per the germline V gene, CDR1 is MGHDK and CDR2 is SYGVNS. The germline V and J ends were trimmed by 7 bases and 1 base, with 4 bases remaining between them. The CDR3 runs 11 residues. CDR3 sequence: CASTGNTEAFF. The CDR3 DNA sequence: TGTGCCAGCACGGGGAACACTGAAGCTTTCTTT.

This clonotype was seen more than once but under ten times. The J gene is TRBJ2-1, the V gene TRBV12-3 or TRBV12-4; D is ambiguous. CDR3 length: 16 amino acids. V was trimmed by 6 bases and J by 0 bases, leaving 15 bases between them. The CDR3 loop reads CASSPDPRSSYNEQFF. DNA of the CDR3: TGTGCCAGCAGCCCAGACCCCCGGAGCTCCTACAATGAGCAGTTCTTC.

This clonotype is medium-sized by share. The V call is TRBV6-5, the J call TRBJ2-3; perhaps D is TRBD1 or TRBD2 (5 bases each). Germline V gives CDR1 MNHEY, CDR2 SVGAGI. Between the trimmed V and J ends, which lost 2 bases and 6 bases, there was a span of 12 bases. This CDR3 has 14 amino acids. CDR3 DNA sequence: TGTGCCAGCAGTTACCGCGAGGGGCGGGATACGCAGTATTTT. This sequence encodes CASSYREGRDTQYF.

In its sample, this clonotype is large. This rearrangement joins TRBV28 to TRBJ2-3, with D perhaps matching TRBD1 or TRBD2 (5 bases each). This CDR3 spans 14 amino acids. The germline gives CDR1 MDHEN, CDR2 SYDVKM. With 5 bases removed from V and 2 bases from J, the gap between germline ends came to 11 bases. The DNA of the CDR3 is TGTGCCAGCAGTCCCCGGGGCCCCACAGATACGCAGTATTTT. Protein: CASSPRGPTDTQYF.

This clonotype was seen a handful of times. This sequence joins TRBV6-5 and TRBJ1-1; 9 nucleotides align to TRBD1. The CDR3 length is 18 residues. Losses at the gene ends were 2 bases for V and 5 bases for J; bases not matched to a gene: 15. Germline CDR1 reads MNHEY; CDR2 reads SVGAGI. CDR3 DNA: TGTGCCAGCAGTTACCGCCAACTTCCGAGGGGACAGGGAACTGAAGCTTTCTTT. Encoded protein: CASSYRQLPRGQGTEAFF.

By frequency in the sample, this clonotype is medium-sized. The J gene is TRBJ1-5, the V gene TRBV20-1; D uncertain. V was clipped by 0 bases and J by 9 bases, with 9 bases between them. Per germline, CDR1 DFQATT and CDR2 SNEGSKA (reference sequence). The CDR3 length is 12 residues. CDR3 nucleotide sequence: TGCAGTGCTAGAGATCTGAGACGGCCCCAGCATTTT. This sequence encodes CSARDLRRPQHF.

The chain employs TRBV28 and TRBJ1-4, with 10 bases aligning to TRBD1. The length of the CDR3 is 14 residues. V lost 4 bases and J lost 4; bases outside the gene matches: 0. In germline, CDR1 is MDHEN, CDR2 SYDVKM. The CDR3 DNA reads as TGTGCCAGCAGTTGGACAGGGGGTAATGAAAAACTGTTTTTT. This gives the protein CASSWTGGNEKLFF. Full variable domain (missing parts from reference TRBV28 and TRBJ1-4): DVKVTQSSRYLVKRTGEKVFLECVQDMDHENMFWYRQDPGLGLRLIYFSYDVKMKEKGDIPEGYSVSREKKERFSLILESASTNQTSMYLCASSWTGGNEKLFFGSGTQLSVL.

Only a few counts were recorded for this clonotype. CDR3 sequence: CASSLNTDTQYF. In DNA form, the CDR3 reads TGTGCCAGCAGCTTAAACACAGATACGCAGTATTTT. The chain combines TRBV11-1 with TRBJ2-3; D is undetermined. Trimming shortened V by 2 bases and J by 2 bases, and 2 bases separated the two germline ends. CDR1 is SGHAT and CDR2 is FQDESV in the germline V gene (reference sequence). CDR3 length: 12 residues. Full variable domain (missing parts from reference TRBV11-1 and TRBJ2-3): EAEVAQSPRYKITEKSQAVAFWCDPISGHATLYWYRQILGQGPELLVQFQDESVVDDSQLPKDRFSAERLKGVDSTLKIQPAELGDSAMYLCASSLNTDTQYFGPGTRLTVL.

The chain combines TRBV13 with TRBJ1-1; D perhaps matches TRBD1 (6 bases). The germline V and J ends were trimmed by 4 bases and 3 bases, with 12 bases remaining between them. This CDR3 region has 14 residues. CDR1 is PRHDT, CDR2 FYEKMQ, per germline (reference sequence). The CDR3 protein is CASSSGGGDTEAFF. The CDR3 coding sequence is TGTGCCAGCAGCTCCGGGGGCGGCGACACTGAAGCTTTCTTT.